Below, 7 T cell receptor beta chains from the same sample are listed, as sequenced in a study of spatial heterogeneity in lung cancer. TCRdb ran MiXCR on the 5' RACE reads and lists one entry per CDR3 protein. Among fewer than 50,000 distinct CDR3 sequences listed, roughly a tenth were seen once. The time point is: blood at routine non-recurrence follow-up after resection. Sequences were derived from PBMCs, sampled at follow-up. The receptors originated from a female donor with early-stage non-small cell lung cancer.

This clonotype was detected many times. The V and J genes are TRBV5-1 and TRBJ2-5; D not resolved. CDR1 is SGHRS and CDR2 is YFSETQ in the germline V gene. The V and J ends lost 0 bases and 3 bases respectively, with 12 bases between them. The CDR3 sequence is 15 residues long. The CDR3 loop is CASSLASWGKETQYF. In DNA form, the CDR3 reads TGCGCCAGCAGCTTGGCCAGTTGGGGAAAAGAGACCCAGTACTTC.

The V call is TRBV7-8, the J call TRBJ1-6; D uncertain. The CDR3 totals 14 residues. Germline CDR1 and CDR2: SGHVS and FQNEAQ. The V end lost 1 base, the J end lost 4 bases, and 5 bases lay between the germline ends. CDR3 nucleotides: TGTGCCAGCAGCTTAGTGGGTTATAATTCACCCCTCCACTTT. Its protein product is CASSLVGYNSPLHF.

CDR3 loop: CASSLGGRTEAFF. The DNA for the CDR3 is TGTGCCAGCAGCTTAGGAGGGCGGACTGAAGCTTTCTTT. The rearrangement joins TRBV7-9 to TRBJ1-1; D is uncertain. Trimming removed 1 base at V and 5 bases at J, with 8 bases between. CDR3 length: 13 amino acids. CDR1 SEHNR and CDR2 FQNEAQ come from the germline V gene (reference sequence). The full variable domain, in which reference TRBV7-9 and TRBJ1-1 provide the parts outside the CDR3, is DTGVSQNPRHKITKRGQNVTFRCDPISEHNRLYWYRQTLGQGPEFLTYFQNEAQLEKSRLLSDRFSAERPKGSFSTLEIQRTEQGDSAMYLCASSLGGRTEAFFGQGTRLTVV.

This clonotype was recorded at least ten times. The chain combines TRBV13 with TRBJ1-3, with 7 bases fitting TRBD1. Germline assignment: CDR1 PRHDT and CDR2 FYEKMQ (reference sequence). V lost 0 bases and J lost 0; bases outside the gene matches: 2. The CDR3 spans 16 residues. The DNA of the CDR3 is TGTGCCAGCAGCTTAGGAGGGGGCTTCTCTGGAAACACCATATATTTT. It specifies CASSLGGGFSGNTIYF.

This clonotype was counted ten times or more. The chain carries TRBV5-1 and TRBJ2-2; D ambiguous. The CDR3 runs 12 residues. V dropped 0 bases and J dropped 6 bases, with 3 bases sitting between them. From germline, CDR1 is SGHRS and CDR2 YFSETQ. CDR3 protein: CASSLGPGELFF. CDR3 coding DNA: TGCGCCAGCAGCTTGGGCCCCGGGGAGCTGTTTTTT.

This clonotype appeared many times. V usage is TRBV29-1 and J usage is TRBJ2-3, with D possibly matching TRBD1 (6 bases). V lost 0 bases and J 5 bases, leaving 12 bases between the germline ends. The CDR3 is 14 amino acids. Germline lookup yields CDR1 SQVTM and CDR2 ANQGSEA. CDR3 bases: TGCAGCGTTGAAGAGGCAGGGGCCGGAGATACGCAGTATTTT. Translating gives CSVEEAGAGDTQYF.

This clonotype was detected once. A much larger clone differs from this one at a single base, so this may be a read error. The chain combines TRBV5-4 with TRBJ2-5; D is uncertain. In germline, CDR1 is SGHNT, CDR2 YYREEE (reference sequence). The CDR3 is 14 amino acids. This chain's CDR3 is CASSLDGSQEAQYF. The CDR3 coding sequence is TGTGCCAGCAGCTTGGACGGCAGTCAAGAGGCCCAGTACTTC.